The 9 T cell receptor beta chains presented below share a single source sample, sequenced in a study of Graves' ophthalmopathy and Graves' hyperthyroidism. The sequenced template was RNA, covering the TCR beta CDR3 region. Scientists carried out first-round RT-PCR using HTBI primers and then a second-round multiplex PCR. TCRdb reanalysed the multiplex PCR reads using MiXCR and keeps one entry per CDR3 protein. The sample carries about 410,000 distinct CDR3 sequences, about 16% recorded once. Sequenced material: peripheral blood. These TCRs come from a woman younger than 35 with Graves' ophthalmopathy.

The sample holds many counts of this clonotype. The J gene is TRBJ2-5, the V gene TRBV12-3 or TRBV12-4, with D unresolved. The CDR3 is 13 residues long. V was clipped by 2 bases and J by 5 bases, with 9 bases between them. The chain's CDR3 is CASSLRRRETQYF. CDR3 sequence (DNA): TGTGCCAGCAGTTTAAGGCGCAGGGAGACCCAGTACTTC.

Here the CDR3 reads CASKEPQHF. In nucleotides, the CDR3 is TGTGCCAGCAAGGAGCCCCAGCATTTT. The chain joins TRBV6-1 to TRBJ1-5; D remains ambiguous. This CDR3 region has 9 residues. Trimming took off 7 bases at V and 8 bases at J, with 3 bases between the two ends. Germline CDR1 and CDR2: MNHNS and SASEGT.

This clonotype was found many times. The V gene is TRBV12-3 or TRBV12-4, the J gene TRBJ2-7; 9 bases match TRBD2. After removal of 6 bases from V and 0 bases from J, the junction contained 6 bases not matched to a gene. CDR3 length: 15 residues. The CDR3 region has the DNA TGTGCCAGCAGCCGTACTAGCGGGTACTCCTACGAGCAGTACTTC. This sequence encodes CASSRTSGYSYEQYF.

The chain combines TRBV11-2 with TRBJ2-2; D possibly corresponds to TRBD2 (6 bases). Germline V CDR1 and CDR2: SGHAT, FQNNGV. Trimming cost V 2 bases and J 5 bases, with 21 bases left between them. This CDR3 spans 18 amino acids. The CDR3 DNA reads TGTGCCAGCAGCTTATTCCCCTTAAAGCCGGAGGGGACCGGGGAGCTGTTTTTT. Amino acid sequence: CASSLFPLKPEGTGELFF. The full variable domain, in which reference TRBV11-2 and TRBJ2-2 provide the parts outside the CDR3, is EAGVAQSPRYKIIEKRQSVAFWCNPISGHATLYWYQQILGQGPKLLIQFQNNGVVDDSQLPKDRFSAERLKGVDSTLKIQPAKLEDSAVYLCASSLFPLKPEGTGELFFGEGSRLTVL.

The CDR3 is CASSEGFAQETQYF. As DNA, the CDR3 is TGTGCCAGCAGTGAAGGGTTTGCCCAAGAGACCCAGTACTTC. The genes are TRBV6-1 and TRBJ2-5; D gene uncertain. Germline CDR1 MNHNS, CDR2 SASEGT. There are 14 residues in the CDR3. With 1 base removed from V and 1 base from J, the gap between germline ends came to 7 bases.

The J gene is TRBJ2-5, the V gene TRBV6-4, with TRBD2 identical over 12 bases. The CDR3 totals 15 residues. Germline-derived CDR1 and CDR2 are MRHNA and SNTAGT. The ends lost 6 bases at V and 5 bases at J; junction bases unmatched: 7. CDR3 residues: CASSGTSGPWETQYF. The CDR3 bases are TGTGCCAGCAGCGGGACTAGCGGGCCTTGGGAGACCCAGTACTTC.

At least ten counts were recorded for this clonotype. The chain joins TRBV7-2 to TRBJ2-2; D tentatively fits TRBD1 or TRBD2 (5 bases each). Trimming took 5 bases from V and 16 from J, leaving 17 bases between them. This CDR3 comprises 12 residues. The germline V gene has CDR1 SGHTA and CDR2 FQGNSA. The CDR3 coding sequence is TGTGCCAGCAGCCCAGGGCTCCGGAGCGGGTTTTTT. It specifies CASSPGLRSGFF.

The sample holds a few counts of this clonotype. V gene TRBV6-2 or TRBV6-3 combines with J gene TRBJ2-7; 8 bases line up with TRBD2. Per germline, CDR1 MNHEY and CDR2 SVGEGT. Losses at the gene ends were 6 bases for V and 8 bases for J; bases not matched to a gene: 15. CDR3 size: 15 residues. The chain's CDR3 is CASRPGGTSPTQQYF. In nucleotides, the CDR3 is TGTGCCAGCAGGCCCGGCGGGACTAGTCCTACGCAGCAGTACTTC.

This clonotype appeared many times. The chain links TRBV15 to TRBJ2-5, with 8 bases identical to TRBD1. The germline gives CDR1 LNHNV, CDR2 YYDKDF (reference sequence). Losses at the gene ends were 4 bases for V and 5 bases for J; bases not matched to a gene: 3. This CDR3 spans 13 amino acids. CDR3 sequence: CATSTRGRETQYF. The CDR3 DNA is TGTGCCACCAGCACCAGGGGGCGGGAGACCCAGTACTTC.